This T cell receptor beta chain originates from a study of T cell changes during pregnancy in multiple sclerosis. In germline, CDR1 is SGHNT, CDR2 YYREEE (reference sequence). CDR3 size: 15 residues. Trimming shortened V by 4 bases and J by 4 bases, and 17 bases separated the two germline ends. The method was immunoSEQ multiplex PCR; TCRdb's version includes in-frame clones alone and lacks a portion of them. This table has 75,000 to 100,000 clones, 90% appearing once. The specimen comprised peripheral blood, sampled in the second trimester of pregnancy. The sequence was obtained from a female donor in good health, enrolled as a control in a pregnancy study. The V gene is TRBV5-4, the J gene TRBJ1-2, with TRBD1 as a possible D gene (6 bases). The CDR3 loop reads CASSADSRTPYGYTF. The CDR3 DNA reads TGTGCCAGCAGCGCGGACAGCCGGACGCCCTATGGCTACACCTTC.